The clone carrying this T cell receptor (beta chain) came up many times. The data belong to a study of identical twins. The CDR3 totals 16 residues. In germline, CDR1 is MGHRA, CDR2 YSYEKL. J was trimmed by 2 bases and V by 3 bases; bases with no gene match: 6. A single record per CDR3 protein comes from TCRdb applying MiXCR to the 5' RACE reads. The sample has some 330,000 distinct CDR3 sequences; roughly 9% are singletons. This chain connects TRBV4-1 to TRBJ2-3; 9 positions match TRBD1. The sequence was collected from a woman aged 45-60 years in good health. The sample was naive T cells sorted from blood. The CDR3 spells CASSQAGTGPTDTQYF. The CDR3 region has the DNA TGCGCCAGCAGCCAGGCCGGGACAGGGCCCACAGATACGCAGTATTTT.